The 3 T cell receptor beta chains given below trace back to one sample, sequenced in a study of CD4 T cells in relation to SARS-CoV-2 and coronaviruses. Profiling relied on immunoSEQ multiplex PCR, and the TCRdb table lists in-frame clones only, not all of them. The sample carries more than 20,000 clones, 77% recorded once. The unexposed donors gave CD4+ T cells in about 2011-2019, prior to COVID-19. CD4+ T cells were isolated from the cells after around 10 days of culture. Their antigens are not known. Sequenced input: CD4+ T cells from PBMCs, cultured in vitro. The receptors originated from a human donor in good health.

By share, this clone ranks as medium-sized. The V gene is TRBV6-2 or TRBV6-3, the J gene TRBJ2-1, with TRBD2 identical over 7 bases. CDR3 length: 17 amino acids. V shed 0 bases, J shed 1 base, and the junction held 6 bases outside the gene matches. Germline V gene sequence: CDR1 MNHEY, CDR2 SVGEGT. The CDR3 bases are TGTGCCAGCAGTTACTCCCTGTTGCGGGGGTCCTACAATGAGCAGTTCTTC. Translating gives CASSYSLLRGSYNEQFF.

This CDR3 is CASSRLMGGGSYEQYF. The CDR3 DNA is TGCGCCAGCAGCCGACTAATGGGCGGTGGGTCCTACGAGCAGTACTTC. This chain joins TRBV4-1 and TRBJ2-7; weak D call: TRBD2 (5 bases). V lost 4 bases and J 1 base, leaving 17 bases between the germline ends. In germline, CDR1 is MGHRA, CDR2 YSYEKL. The CDR3 runs 16 residues.

CDR3 DNA: TGTGCCAGTAGTATAGAGGTAGGGGGCGAACGAACCACCGGGGAGCTGTTTTTT. Residues: CASSIEVGGERTTGELFF. This chain joins TRBV19 and TRBJ2-2; 7 bases are a match to TRBD1. This CDR3 contains 18 residues. Germline CDR1 reads LNHDA; CDR2 reads SQIVND (reference sequence). J was trimmed by 4 bases and V by 0 bases; bases with no gene match: 11. The whole variable domain, filled in from reference TRBV19 and TRBJ2-2, reads DGGITQSPKYLFRKEGQNVTLSCEQNLNHDAMYWYRQDPGQGLRLIYYSQIVNDFQKGDIAEGYSVSREKKESFPLTVTSAQKNPTAFYLCASSIEVGGERTTGELFFGEGSRLTVL.